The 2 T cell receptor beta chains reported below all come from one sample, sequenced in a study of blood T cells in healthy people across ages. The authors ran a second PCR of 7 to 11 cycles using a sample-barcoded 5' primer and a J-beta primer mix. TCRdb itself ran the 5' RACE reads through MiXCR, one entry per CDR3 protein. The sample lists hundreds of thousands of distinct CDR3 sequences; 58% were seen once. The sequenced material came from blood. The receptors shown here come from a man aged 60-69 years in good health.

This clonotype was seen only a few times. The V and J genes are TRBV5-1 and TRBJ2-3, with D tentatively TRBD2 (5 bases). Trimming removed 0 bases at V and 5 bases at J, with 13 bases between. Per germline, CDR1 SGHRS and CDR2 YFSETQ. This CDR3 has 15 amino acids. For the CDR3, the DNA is TGCGCCAGCAGCTTGGCCCACGGCGCGGGAGATACGCAGTATTTT. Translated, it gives CASSLAHGAGDTQYF.

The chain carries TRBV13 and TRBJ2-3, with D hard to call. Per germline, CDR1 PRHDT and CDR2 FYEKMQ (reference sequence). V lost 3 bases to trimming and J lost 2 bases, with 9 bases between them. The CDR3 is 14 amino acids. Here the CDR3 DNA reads TGTGCCAGCAGCTTTCGGATAACCACAGATACGCAGTATTTT. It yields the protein CASSFRITTDTQYF.